This TCR beta chain was sequenced during a study of molecular identifiers for immune sequencing clone quantification. TCRdb reprocessed the PCR reads with MiXCR, giving one entry per CDR3 protein. The repertoire has about 630,000 distinct CDR3 sequences, roughly 23% of them found once; the top ten carry 0.78%. This clonotype came up once. This sequence may be a read error, since a much larger clone differs from it by one base. Trimming pared 10 bases from V and 1 base from J, leaving 22 bases between. Germline V CDR1 and CDR2: MRHNA, SNTAGT. This CDR3 is built from 16 residues. Sample: naive CD8+ T cells from blood, with Jurkat cell RNA spiked in. As for subset: FACS-sorted CD8+CD4-CCR7+CD45RA+ naive T cells. This rearrangement joins TRBV6-4 to TRBJ1-1, with a weak D call TRBD1 (5 bases). The receptor comes from a human donor in good health. Some libraries in this study had Jurkat cell RNA spiked in. The CDR3 region has the DNA TGTGCCATCGGAGGACGGGGGAAACTTGAGAACACTGAAGCTTTCTTT. Its translation is CAIGGRGKLENTEAFF.